A single sample is the source of the 14 T cell receptor beta chains below, sequenced in a study of beta chain features in type 1 diabetes. Their cognate antigens are unknown. Sequenced material consisted of expressed TCRB transcripts (all of the isolated RNA was reverse transcribed). Here immunoSEQ multiplex PCR was the method, and the copy in TCRdb shows in-frame clones only, minus some. This table holds about 340,000 clones, 13% found once. Findings and limits, study-wide: In every one of the four CD4+ subsets, TCRB CDR3s were moderately but significantly shorter in Type 1 diabetes patients.

The sample comprised naive CD4+ T cells from blood. The receptors originated from a woman in her late teens or twenties with type 1 diabetes.

The V call is TRBV6-5, the J call TRBJ1-1, with a weak D call TRBD1 (5 bases). There are 15 residues in the CDR3. V dropped 2 bases and J dropped 5 bases, with 15 bases sitting between them. Germline loops: CDR1 MNHEY, CDR2 SVGAGI. The CDR3 sequence is CASSYGAGLGTEAFF. The CDR3 coding sequence is TGTGCCAGCAGTTACGGGGCAGGGCTGGGGACTGAAGCTTTCTTT.

The J gene is TRBJ1-1, the V gene TRBV9, with 9 nucleotides matching TRBD1. CDR1 SGDLS and CDR2 YYNGEE come from the germline V gene. V shed 3 bases, J shed 6 bases, and the junction held 9 bases outside the gene matches. The CDR3 runs 15 residues. The CDR3 DNA reads as TGTGCCAGCAGCGAGGGGACAGGGTACTTCCCTGAAGCTTTCTTT. Translation gives CASSEGTGYFPEAFF.

This chain joins TRBV7-2 and TRBJ2-1; no clear D. In germline, CDR1 is SGHTA, CDR2 FQGNSA. The germline V and J ends were trimmed by 7 bases and 6 bases, with 16 bases remaining between them. The CDR3 length is 14 residues. CDR3 sequence: CASTLRGPSNEQFF. The CDR3 DNA sequence: TGTGCCAGCACCCTCCGCGGCCCGTCCAATGAGCAGTTCTTC.

The chain has TRBV7-9 and TRBJ1-1; D gene uncertain. The CDR3 spans 12 residues. Germline CDR1 and CDR2: SEHNR and FQNEAQ (reference sequence). Trimming removed 5 bases from V and 4 bases from J, with 8 bases in between. The CDR3 DNA reads as TGTGCCAGCAGCATAGGCGGCACTGAAGCTTTCTTT. Translated: CASSIGGTEAFF. Full variable domain (missing parts from reference TRBV7-9 and TRBJ1-1): DTGVSQNPRHKITKRGQNVTFRCDPISEHNRLYWYRQTLGQGPEFLTYFQNEAQLEKSRLLSDRFSAERPKGSFSTLEIQRTEQGDSAMYLCASSIGGTEAFFGQGTRLTVV.

This clone showed up many times. The rearrangement uses TRBV23-1 and TRBJ2-3; TRBD1 might be the D (6 bases). TRBV23-1 is known as an ORF, though its function is uncertain. V was clipped by 3 bases and J by 2 bases, with 15 bases between them. CDR3 size: 16 residues. CDR3 amino acids: CASSHPDRTDTDTQYF. Written as DNA, the CDR3 is TGCGCCAGCAGTCACCCCGACAGGACAGACACAGATACGCAGTATTTT.

This sequence joins TRBV12-5 and TRBJ1-1; possible D gene TRBD1, 6 bases. The V end was cut by 5 bases, the J end by 2 bases, with 12 bases between. CDR1 and CDR2 (germline): LGHNT, FRNRAP. The CDR3 sequence is 14 residues long. CDR3 in DNA: TGTGCTAGTGGTCCCGGACAGACAAACACTGAAGCTTTCTTT. Encoded protein: CASGPGQTNTEAFF.

This clone has more than one count but fewer than ten. The V and J genes are TRBV5-1 and TRBJ2-1, with D possibly matching TRBD2 (5 bases). Germline CDR1 reads SGHRS; CDR2 reads YFSETQ. The CDR3 extends over 15 amino acids. Trimming cost V 3 bases and J 5 bases, with 15 bases left between them. The CDR3 loop reads CASSSPVTTNNEQFF. CDR3 DNA sequence: TGCGCCAGCAGCTCGCCCGTGACTACCAACAATGAGCAGTTCTTC. Full variable domain (remainder filled in from reference TRBV5-1 and TRBJ2-1): KAGVTQTPRYLIKTRGQQVTLSCSPISGHRSVSWYQQTPGQGLQFLFEYFSETQRNKGNFPGRFSGRQFSNSRSEMNVSTLELGDSALYLCASSSPVTTNNEQFFGPGTRLTVL.

The chain carries TRBV7-8 and TRBJ2-3, with 10 bases that match TRBD2. Trimming at V came to 5 bases and at J to 5 bases, leaving 4 bases not matched to a gene. Germline V CDR1 and CDR2: SGHVS, FQNEAQ. CDR3 length equals 14 residues. The CDR3 protein is CASSPRLAGDTQYF. The CDR3 DNA sequence: TGTGCCAGCAGCCCCAGACTAGCGGGAGATACGCAGTATTTT.

This clone was detected a few times. The chain is built from TRBV7-2 and TRBJ2-3, with 10 bases matching TRBD2. This CDR3 spans 17 amino acids. The germline V gene encodes CDR1 SGHTA and CDR2 FQGNSA. Unmatched junction bases numbered 7, after V lost 1 base and J lost 3 bases. The CDR3 loop reads CASSLGLAGDETDTQYF. CDR3 in DNA: TGTGCCAGCAGCTTAGGGCTAGCGGGAGATGAAACAGATACGCAGTATTTT.

V gene TRBV4-1 combines with J gene TRBJ2-2, with 9 bases lining up with TRBD2. This CDR3 contains 13 residues. V trimming: 6 bases; J trimming: 13 bases; junction bases outside the gene matches: 9. The germline V gene encodes CDR1 MGHRA and CDR2 YSYEKL. The CDR3 loop reads CASRATSGVRLFF. CDR3 bases: TGCGCCAGCAGGGCGACTAGCGGTGTGAGGCTGTTTTTT.

V is TRBV28 and J is TRBJ2-4, with D possibly TRBD2 on 5 matching bases. The CDR3 spans 17 residues. Germline V gives CDR1 MDHEN, CDR2 SYDVKM. Trimming cost V 3 bases and J 0 bases, with 15 bases left between them. The CDR3 protein is CASSFQWRALAKNIQYF. The CDR3 DNA follows: TGTGCCAGCAGTTTCCAATGGCGGGCCCTAGCCAAAAACATTCAGTACTTC.

J is TRBJ2-7 and V is TRBV2, with D possibly TRBD2 on 5 matching bases. The V end was cut by 4 bases, the J end by 6 bases, with 13 bases between. The germline CDR1 and CDR2 sequences are SNHLY and FYNNEI. This CDR3 has 13 amino acids. The CDR3 coding sequence is TGTGCCAGCAGTGGAACTGGAGGCGTCGAGCAGTACGTC. Translation gives CASSGTGGVEQYV.

V gene TRBV11-3 combines with J gene TRBJ1-1, with D unclear. Trimming cost V 5 bases and J 0 bases, with 10 bases left between them. The V gene's germline CDR1 is SGHNT and CDR2 YENEEA. CDR3 length: 14 amino acids. Here the CDR3 DNA reads TGTGCCAGCAGCCCCCGGGAAATGAACACTGAAGCTTTCTTT. The encoded protein is CASSPREMNTEAFF.

This clone was seen a handful of times. The chain is built from TRBV30 and TRBJ2-5; maybe TRBD2 (6 bases). Germline V CDR1 and CDR2: GTSNPN, SVGIG (reference sequence). V lost 1 base to trimming and J lost 9 bases, with 9 bases between them. This CDR3 region has 11 residues. The CDR3 loop reads CAWSGGVAQYF. DNA for the CDR3: TGTGCCTGGAGTGGCGGGGTTGCCCAGTACTTC.